Shown below are 18 T cell receptor beta chains from a single sample sequenced in a study of OX40 agonist ivuxolimab in advanced cancers. Assay used: immunoSEQ multiplex PCR; TCRdb lists only in-frame clones, some missing. Of under 55,000 clones listed, around 85% are singletons. Sequencing was performed on CD4+ or CD8+ T cells sorted from blood, taken in a trial of the OX40 agonist ivuxolimab. The receptors shown here come from an adult with an advanced solid tumor such as melanoma, head and neck, liver or kidney cancer.

This sequence joins TRBV5-1 and TRBJ2-5; D not certain. Germline lookup yields CDR1 SGHRS and CDR2 YFSETQ. The CDR3 runs 13 residues. Deletions cut 5 bases from V and 5 bases from J, with 13 bases between. In DNA, the CDR3 is TGCGCCAGCAGGAGTCAAAATCGGGAGACCCAGTACTTC. Its protein is CASRSQNRETQYF.

V and J are TRBV19 and TRBJ2-1; 8 positions match TRBD1. The CDR3 extends over 12 amino acids. Trimming at V came to 4 bases and at J to 16 bases, leaving 9 bases not matched to a gene. The germline CDR1 and CDR2 sequences are LNHDA and SQIVND (reference sequence). CDR3 region: CASSTEQGVAFF. As DNA, the CDR3 is TGTGCCAGTAGTACCGAACAGGGGGTGGCTTTCTTC.

The V call is TRBV5-6, the J call TRBJ1-6; D is uncertain. This CDR3 comprises 15 residues. Germline V gene data show CDR1 as SGHDT and CDR2 as YYEEEE. Trimming took 4 bases from V and 5 from J, leaving 13 bases between them. Here the CDR3 reads CASSVVRANNSPLHF. CDR3 nucleotide sequence: TGTGCCAGCAGCGTAGTGAGGGCTAATAATTCACCCCTCCACTTT.

The gene calls are TRBV7-9 and TRBJ2-4; maybe TRBD1 (5 bases). CDR3 length equals 15 residues. The ends were cut back, 1 base at V and 6 bases at J, with 13 bases in the middle. Germline V lookup: CDR1 SEHNR, CDR2 FQNEAQ (reference sequence). Here the CDR3 reads CASSLDSYRGNIQYF. In DNA form, the CDR3 reads TGTGCCAGCAGCTTAGATAGTTATAGGGGAAACATTCAGTACTTC.

This clone counts as medium-sized. V and J are TRBV12-5 and TRBJ2-6, with a tentative D call TRBD1 (7 bases). Deletions cut 6 bases from V and 2 bases from J, with 11 bases between. Looked up from germline, CDR1 is LGHNT and CDR2 is FRNRAP. This CDR3 has 15 amino acids. The CDR3 coding sequence is TGTGCTAGTGGCCCAGGGGGGACTGGGGCCAACGTCCTGACTTTC. Protein product: CASGPGGTGANVLTF.

This clone was observed once. The gene calls are TRBV7-9 and TRBJ1-2; weak D call: TRBD1 (6 bases). Germline CDR1 and CDR2: SEHNR and FQNEAQ (reference sequence). The V end was cut by 1 base, the J end by 4 bases, with 13 bases between. There are 15 residues in the CDR3. The CDR3 loop reads CASSLGQGTGYGYTF. For the CDR3, the DNA is TGTGCCAGCAGCTTAGGGCAGGGGACCGGCTATGGCTACACCTTC.

CDR3 bases: TGCAGCGTGAATCAAGGGGTTAGCTCCTACAATGAGCAGTTCTTC. Protein: CSVNQGVSSYNEQFF. The chain carries TRBV29-1 and TRBJ2-1; D possibly corresponds to TRBD1 (5 bases). Trimming removed 6 bases from V and 0 bases from J, with 15 bases in between. This CDR3 comprises 15 residues. Germline-derived CDR1 and CDR2 are SQVTM and ANQGSEA.

The chain uses TRBV14 and TRBJ1-6; perhaps TRBD1 as D (6 bases). Germline CDR1 is SGHDN and CDR2 is FVKESK. The length of the CDR3 is 16 residues. V lost 0 bases and J lost 7, with 13 bases in between. The CDR3 DNA is TGTGCCAGCAGCCAAGATTTCCCAGGGGTGAATTCACCCCTCCACTTT. It specifies CASSQDFPGVNSPLHF.

This clone is a singleton in its sample. The chain recombines TRBV18 with TRBJ2-3; 7 positions match TRBD1. The V segment lost 6 bases and the J segment 3 bases; nucleotides outside the gene matches: 9. The CDR3 extends over 15 amino acids. In germline, CDR1 is KGHSH, CDR2 LQKENI. The CDR3 DNA reads as TGTGCCAGCTCCACAGGGGTTTCGGGGACAGATACGCAGTATTTT. Encoded protein: CASSTGVSGTDTQYF.

The chain recombines TRBV10-1 with TRBJ2-2, with unresolved D. The CDR3 length is 13 residues. CDR1 WNHNN and CDR2 SYGVQD come from the germline V gene (reference sequence). Trimming pared 4 bases from V and 4 bases from J, leaving 7 bases between. The CDR3 spells CASSGRGTGELFF. The CDR3 DNA reads as TGCGCCAGCAGTGGTCGAGGCACCGGGGAGCTGTTTTTT.

The rearrangement uses TRBV5-1 and TRBJ2-3; TRBD2 agrees at 8 bases. This CDR3 has 16 amino acids. Germline assignment: CDR1 SGHRS and CDR2 YFSETQ. With V trimmed by 2 bases and J by 2 bases, 7 bases remained unmatched. CDR3 coding DNA: TGCGCCAGCAGCTTCCTTACTAGCGGATTCACAGATACGCAGTATTTT. It encodes CASSFLTSGFTDTQYF.

V usage is TRBV5-1 and J usage is TRBJ1-1, with unresolved D. The V gene's germline CDR1 is SGHRS and CDR2 YFSETQ. The CDR3 sequence is 14 residues long. With 0 bases removed from V and 2 bases from J, the gap between germline ends came to 8 bases. The CDR3 is CASSLDAANTEAFF. CDR3 DNA: TGCGCCAGCAGCTTGGATGCAGCTAACACTGAAGCTTTCTTT.

The chain has TRBV2 and TRBJ1-2, with TRBD1 identical over 8 bases. Germline V CDR1 and CDR2: SNHLY, FYNNEI. V lost 1 base to trimming and J lost 2 bases; unmatched junction nucleotides: 9. CDR3 size: 17 residues. As DNA, the CDR3 is TGTGCCAGCAGTGAAGGTCCCCGGACAGGGTACAACTATGGCTACACCTTC. This sequence encodes CASSEGPRTGYNYGYTF. Based on the CDR3 plus reference TRBV2 and TRBJ1-2, the full variable domain is EPEVTQTPSHQVTQMGQEVILRCVPISNHLYFYWYRQILGQKVEFLVSFYNNEISEKSEIFDDQFSVERPDGSNFTLKIRSTKLEDSAMYFCASSEGPRTGYNYGYTFGSGTRLTVV.

The V gene is TRBV29-1, the J gene TRBJ1-2; 10 positions match TRBD1. The CDR3 runs to 12 residues. CDR1 and CDR2 (germline): SQVTM, ANQGSEA. Unmatched junction bases numbered 3, after V lost 4 bases and J lost 7 bases. The DNA of the CDR3 is TGCAGCGTTGGGGACAGGGGCTCTGGCTACACCTTC. Protein: CSVGDRGSGYTF.

The chain carries TRBV27 and TRBJ1-5; D gene unclear. The V end lost 5 bases, the J end lost 7 bases, and 18 bases lay between the germline ends. Germline V gene lookup returns CDR1 MNHEY and CDR2 SMNVEV (reference sequence). This CDR3 region has 15 residues. The CDR3 here is CASSPQFYPGQPQHF. CDR3 bases: TGTGCCAGCAGTCCCCAATTCTACCCGGGACAGCCCCAGCATTTT.

The sample holds a few counts of this clone. This sequence joins TRBV9 and TRBJ2-7; 8 nucleotides line up with TRBD1. Germline values: CDR1 SGDLS, CDR2 YYNGEE. This CDR3 contains 16 residues. Trimming cost V 2 bases and J 0 bases; bases outside gene matches: 7. The CDR3 coding sequence is TGTGCCAGCAGCGTCCCAGGGGGCCGCCCCTCCTACGAGCAGTACTTC. It encodes CASSVPGGRPSYEQYF. The full variable domain, with the rest looked up from reference TRBV9 and TRBJ2-7, is DSGVTQTPKHLITATGQRVTLRCSPRSGDLSVYWYQQSLDQGLQFLIQYYNGEERAKGNILERFSAQQFPDLHSELNLSSLELGDSALYFCASSVPGGRPSYEQYFGPGTRLTVT.

V and J are TRBV5-1 and TRBJ2-1; D gene ambiguous. The germline V gene has CDR1 SGHRS and CDR2 YFSETQ. The CDR3 spans 15 residues. Trimming removed 2 bases at V and 4 bases at J, with 13 bases between. CDR3 sequence reads: CASSFKRREYNEQFF. The CDR3 DNA reads as TGCGCCAGCAGCTTTAAGAGAAGAGAATACAATGAGCAGTTCTTC.

This clone showed up just once. The chain has TRBV11-2 and TRBJ1-3, with 7 bases matching TRBD1. This CDR3 has 15 amino acids. Germline CDR1 and CDR2: SGHAT and FQNNGV. V lost 4 bases, J lost 4 bases, and 7 bases stayed unmatched. This chain's CDR3 is CASSSQTGWGNTIYF. The CDR3 region has the DNA TGTGCCAGCAGCTCTCAGACAGGGTGGGGAAACACCATATATTTT.